The source of this TCR beta chain is a study of cytomegalovirus exposure and HLA in healthy donors. With 60 Vbeta and 13 Jbeta primers, the PCR was carried out. The table came from immunoSEQ multiplex PCR; TCRdb's copy has only in-frame clones and leaves some out. The sample has more than 85,000 clones; around four fifths are singletons. Sequences were obtained from PBMCs. The sequence derives from a woman aged 40-49 years in good health and CMV-seropositive.

CDR3: CASSLGPGRGPQHF. The CDR3 DNA reads TGTGCCAGCAGTTTAGGGCCAGGCCGGGGGCCCCAGCATTTT. This chain uses TRBV27 with TRBJ1-5; D is undetermined. Germline V CDR1 and CDR2: MNHEY, SMNVEV (reference sequence). Between the trimmed V and J ends, which lost 2 bases and 9 bases, there was a span of 14 bases. The length of the CDR3 is 14 residues.